Listed below are T cell receptor beta chains from one sample, sequenced in a study of blood T cell repertoires in COVID-19. Here immunoSEQ multiplex PCR was the method, and the copy in TCRdb shows in-frame clones only, minus some. The sample holds hundreds of thousands of clones, roughly 87% seen once. Sequenced: peripheral blood. These receptors came from a woman aged 18-35 years who had recovered from COVID-19. CDR3s include the opening cysteine and the closing phenylalanine or tryptophan. The D gene is left open where the match is weak.

TRBJ1-2 | . | TRBV10-3 | CAITAGDYGYTF | TGTGCCATCACCGCGGGGGACTATGGCTACACCTTC
TRBJ2-5 | TRBD1 | TRBV3-1/TRBV3-2 | CASRGTSLNNRLTGGPQETQYF | TGTGCCAGCAGGGGAACATCACTTAATAACCGACTGACAGGGGGTCCTCAAGAGACCCAGTACTTC
TRBJ2-7 | TRBD1 | TRBV19 | CASSGQGRSYEQYF | TGTGCCAGTAGTGGACAGGGGCGCTCCTACGAGCAGTACTTC
TRBJ2-3 | . | TRBV7-6 | CASSLGTDHTDTQYF | TGTGCCAGCAGCTTAGGGACAGATCACACAGATACGCAGTATTTT
TRBJ2-3 | TRBD2 | TRBV14 | CASSPLAGGFDTQYF | TGTGCCAGCAGCCCATTAGCGGGAGGGTTCGATACGCAGTATTTT
TRBJ1-1 | . | TRBV6-1 | CASSLLLSNTEAFF | TGTGCCAGCAGTTTATTACTTTCGAACACTGAAGCTTTCTTT
TRBJ1-5 | . | TRBV27 | CASSLMGGQPQHF | TGTGCCAGCAGTTTAATGGGAGGGCAGCCCCAGCATTTT
TRBJ1-1 | TRBD1 | TRBV30 | CAWRATLTRGREAFF | TGTGCCTGGAGGGCGACCCTGACCAGGGGGCGGGAAGCTTTCTTT
TRBJ2-5 | TRBD2 | TRBV6-2/TRBV6-3 | CASSLSGRETQYF | TGTGCCAGCAGCCTCAGCGGGAGAGAGACCCAGTACTTC
TRBJ2-3 | TRBD1 | TRBV27 | CASSLRTGVPDTQYF | TGTGCCAGCAGTCTAAGGACAGGGGTTCCAGATACGCAGTATTTT